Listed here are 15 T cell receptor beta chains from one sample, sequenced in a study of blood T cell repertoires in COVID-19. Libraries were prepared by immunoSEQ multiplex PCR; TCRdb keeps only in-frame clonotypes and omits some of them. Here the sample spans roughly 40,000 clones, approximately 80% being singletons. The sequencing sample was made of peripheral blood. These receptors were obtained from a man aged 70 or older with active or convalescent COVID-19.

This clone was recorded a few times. The CDR3 spells CAGGQGVNTEAFF. DNA for the CDR3: TGTGCCGGGGGACAGGGAGTGAACACTGAAGCTTTCTTT. The rearrangement uses TRBV18 and TRBJ1-1; TRBD1 agrees at 9 bases. J gave up 0 bases and V 11 bases, and 4 bases lay outside the gene matches. The CDR3 consists of 13 residues. CDR1 and CDR2 (germline): KGHSH, LQKENI.

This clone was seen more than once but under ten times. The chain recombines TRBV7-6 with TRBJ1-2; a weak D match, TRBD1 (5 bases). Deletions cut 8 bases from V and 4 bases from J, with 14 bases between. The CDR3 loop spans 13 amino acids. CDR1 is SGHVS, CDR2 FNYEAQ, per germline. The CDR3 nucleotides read TGTGCCAGCTCAGGGCTCGCAGGCTATGGCTACACCTTC. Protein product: CASSGLAGYGYTF.

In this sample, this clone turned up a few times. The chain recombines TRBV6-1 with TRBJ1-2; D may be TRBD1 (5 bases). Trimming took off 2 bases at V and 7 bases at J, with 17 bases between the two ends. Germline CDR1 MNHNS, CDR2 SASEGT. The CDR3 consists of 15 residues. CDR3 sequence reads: CASSEPGGAQGGYTF. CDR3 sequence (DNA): TGTGCCAGCAGTGAACCAGGCGGGGCGCAGGGTGGCTACACCTTC.

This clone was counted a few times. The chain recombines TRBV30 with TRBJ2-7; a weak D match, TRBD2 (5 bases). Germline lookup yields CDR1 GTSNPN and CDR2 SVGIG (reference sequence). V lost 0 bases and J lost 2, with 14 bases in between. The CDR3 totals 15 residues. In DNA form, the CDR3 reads TGTGCCTGGAGTGTCCGGGAATTTGGGACCTACGAGCAGTACTTC. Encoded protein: CAWSVREFGTYEQYF. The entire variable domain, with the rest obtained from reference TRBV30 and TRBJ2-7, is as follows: SQTIHQWPATLVQPVGSPLSLECTVEGTSNPNLYWYRQAAGRGLQLLFYSVGIGQISSEVPQNLSASRPQDRQFILSSKKLLLSDSGFYLCAWSVREFGTYEQYFGPGTRLTVT.

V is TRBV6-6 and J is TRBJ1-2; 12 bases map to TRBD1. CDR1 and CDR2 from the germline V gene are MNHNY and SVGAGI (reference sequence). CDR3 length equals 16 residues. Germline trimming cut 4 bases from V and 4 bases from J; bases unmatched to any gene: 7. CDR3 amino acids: CASSSGQGARVYGYTF. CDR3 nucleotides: TGTGCCAGCAGTTCGGGACAGGGGGCGCGAGTCTATGGCTACACCTTC.

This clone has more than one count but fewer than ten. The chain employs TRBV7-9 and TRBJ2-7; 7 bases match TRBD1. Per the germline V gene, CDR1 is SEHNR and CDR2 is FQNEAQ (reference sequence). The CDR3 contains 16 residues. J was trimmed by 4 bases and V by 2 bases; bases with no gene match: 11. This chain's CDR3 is CASSLSLQGELYEQYF. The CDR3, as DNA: TGTGCCAGCAGCTTAAGTTTGCAGGGGGAGTTATACGAGCAGTACTTC.

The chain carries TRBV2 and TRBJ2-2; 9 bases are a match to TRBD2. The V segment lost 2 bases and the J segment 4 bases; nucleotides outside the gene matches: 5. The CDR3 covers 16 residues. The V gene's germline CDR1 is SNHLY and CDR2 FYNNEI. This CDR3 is CASSELAGTLTGELFF. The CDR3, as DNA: TGTGCCAGCAGTGAACTAGCGGGGACCCTCACCGGGGAGCTGTTTTTT. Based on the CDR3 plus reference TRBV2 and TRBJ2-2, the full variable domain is EPEVTQTPSHQVTQMGQEVILRCVPISNHLYFYWYRQILGQKVEFLVSFYNNEISEKSEIFDDQFSVERPDGSNFTLKIRSTKLEDSAMYFCASSELAGTLTGELFFGEGSRLTVL.

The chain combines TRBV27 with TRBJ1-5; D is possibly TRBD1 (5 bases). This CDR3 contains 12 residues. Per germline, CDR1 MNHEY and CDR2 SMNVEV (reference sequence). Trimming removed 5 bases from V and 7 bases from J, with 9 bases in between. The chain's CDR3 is CASSGRGQPQHF. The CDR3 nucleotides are TGTGCCAGCAGTGGACGGGGGCAGCCCCAGCATTTT.

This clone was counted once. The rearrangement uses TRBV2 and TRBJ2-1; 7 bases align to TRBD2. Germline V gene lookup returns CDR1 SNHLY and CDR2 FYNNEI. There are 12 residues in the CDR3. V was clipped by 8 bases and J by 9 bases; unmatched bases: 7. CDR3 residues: CASRRTSAEQFF. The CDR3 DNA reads TGTGCCAGCCGTCGTACTAGCGCTGAGCAGTTCTTC.

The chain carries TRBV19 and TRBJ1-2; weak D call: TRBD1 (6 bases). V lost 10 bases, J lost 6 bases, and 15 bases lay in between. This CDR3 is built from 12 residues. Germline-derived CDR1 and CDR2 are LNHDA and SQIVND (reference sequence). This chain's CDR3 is CATGGRVNGYTF. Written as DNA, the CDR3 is TGTGCCACCGGGGGGCGAGTTAATGGCTACACCTTC.

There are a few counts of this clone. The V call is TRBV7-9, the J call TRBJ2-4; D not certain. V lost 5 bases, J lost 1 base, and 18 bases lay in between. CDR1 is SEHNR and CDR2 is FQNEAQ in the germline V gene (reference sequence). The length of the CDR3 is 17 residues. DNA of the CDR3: TGTGCCAGCAGCCACCTGCTGGGCGATGGTGCCAAAAACATTCAGTACTTC. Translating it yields CASSHLLGDGAKNIQYF.

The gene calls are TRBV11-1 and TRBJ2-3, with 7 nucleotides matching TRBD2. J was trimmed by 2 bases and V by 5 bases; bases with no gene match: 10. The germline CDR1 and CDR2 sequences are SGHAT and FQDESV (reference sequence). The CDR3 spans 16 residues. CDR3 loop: CASSPERGAFTDTQYF. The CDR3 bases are TGTGCCAGCAGCCCGGAGCGGGGAGCTTTCACAGATACGCAGTATTTT. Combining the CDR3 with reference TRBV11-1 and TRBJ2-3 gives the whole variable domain EAEVAQSPRYKITEKSQAVAFWCDPISGHATLYWYRQILGQGPELLVQFQDESVVDDSQLPKDRFSAERLKGVDSTLKIQPAELGDSAMYLCASSPERGAFTDTQYFGPGTRLTVL.

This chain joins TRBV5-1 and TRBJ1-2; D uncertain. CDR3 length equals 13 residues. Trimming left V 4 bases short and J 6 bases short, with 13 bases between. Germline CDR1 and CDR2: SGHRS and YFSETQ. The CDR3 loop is CASSPGGGDGYTF. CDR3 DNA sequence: TGCGCCAGCAGCCCTGGAGGAGGAGATGGCTACACCTTC.

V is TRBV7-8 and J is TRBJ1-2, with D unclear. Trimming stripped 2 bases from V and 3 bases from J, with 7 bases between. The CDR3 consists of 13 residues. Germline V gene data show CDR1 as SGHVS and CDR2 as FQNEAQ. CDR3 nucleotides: TGTGCCAGCAGCTTATTGGCAGACTATGGCTACACCTTC. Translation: CASSLLADYGYTF.

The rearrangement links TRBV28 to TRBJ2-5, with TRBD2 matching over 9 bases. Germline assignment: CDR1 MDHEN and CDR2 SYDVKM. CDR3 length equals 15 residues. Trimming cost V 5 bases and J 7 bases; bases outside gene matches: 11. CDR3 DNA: TGTGCCAGCAGTCTCCGGACTAGCGATGGTGGGACCCAGTACTTC. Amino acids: CASSLRTSDGGTQYF. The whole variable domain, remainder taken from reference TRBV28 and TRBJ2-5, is DVKVTQSSRYLVKRTGEKVFLECVQDMDHENMFWYRQDPGLGLRLIYFSYDVKMKEKGDIPEGYSVSREKKERFSLILESASTNQTSMYLCASSLRTSDGGTQYFGPGTRLLVL.